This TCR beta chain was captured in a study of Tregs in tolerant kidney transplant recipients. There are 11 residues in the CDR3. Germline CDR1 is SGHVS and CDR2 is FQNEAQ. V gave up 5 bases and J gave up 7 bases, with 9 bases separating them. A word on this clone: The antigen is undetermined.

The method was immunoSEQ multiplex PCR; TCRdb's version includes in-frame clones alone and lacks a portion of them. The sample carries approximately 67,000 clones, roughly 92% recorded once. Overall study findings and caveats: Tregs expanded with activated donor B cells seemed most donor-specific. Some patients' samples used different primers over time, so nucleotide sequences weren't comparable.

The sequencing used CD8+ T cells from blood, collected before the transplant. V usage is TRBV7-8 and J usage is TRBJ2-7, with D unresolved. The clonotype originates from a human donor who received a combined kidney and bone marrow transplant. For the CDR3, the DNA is TGTGCCAGCAGCCAACTCTCTGAGCAGTACTTC. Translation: CASSQLSEQYF.